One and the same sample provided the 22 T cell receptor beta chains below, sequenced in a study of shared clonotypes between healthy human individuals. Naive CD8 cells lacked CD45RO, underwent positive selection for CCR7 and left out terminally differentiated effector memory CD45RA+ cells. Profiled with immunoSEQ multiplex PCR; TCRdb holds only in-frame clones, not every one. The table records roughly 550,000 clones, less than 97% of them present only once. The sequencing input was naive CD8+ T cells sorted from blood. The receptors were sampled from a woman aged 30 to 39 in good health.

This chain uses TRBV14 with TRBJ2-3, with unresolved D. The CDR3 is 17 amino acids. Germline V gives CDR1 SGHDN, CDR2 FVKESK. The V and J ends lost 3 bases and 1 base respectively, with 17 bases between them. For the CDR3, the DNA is TGTGCCAGCAGCCAGCTTGTACCCCGGAGTGGCACAGATACGCAGTATTTT. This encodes CASSQLVPRSGTDTQYF.

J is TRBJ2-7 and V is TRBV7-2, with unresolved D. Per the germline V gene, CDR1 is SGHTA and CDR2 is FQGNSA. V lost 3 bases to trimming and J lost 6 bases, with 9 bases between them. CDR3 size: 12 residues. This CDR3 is CASSFLGSEQYF. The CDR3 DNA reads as TGTGCCAGCAGCTTCTTAGGGTCCGAGCAGTACTTC.

For the CDR3, the DNA is TGTGCCAGCAGCTTAGGTTTCGGCAATGAGCAGTTCTTC. As protein: CASSLGFGNEQFF. The chain combines TRBV11-2 with TRBJ2-1; D gene uncertain. Per the germline V gene, CDR1 is SGHAT and CDR2 is FQNNGV. Trimming removed 1 base from V and 6 bases from J, with 7 bases in between. This CDR3 is 13 amino acids long.

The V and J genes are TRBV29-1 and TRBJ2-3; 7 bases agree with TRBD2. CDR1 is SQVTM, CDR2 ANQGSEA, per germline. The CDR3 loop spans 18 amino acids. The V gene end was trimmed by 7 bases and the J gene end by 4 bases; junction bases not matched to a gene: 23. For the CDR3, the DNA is TGCAGCGCCTCGGAATGGTGGATCGAGACTAGCAACGCAGATACGCAGTATTTT. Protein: CSASEWWIETSNADTQYF.

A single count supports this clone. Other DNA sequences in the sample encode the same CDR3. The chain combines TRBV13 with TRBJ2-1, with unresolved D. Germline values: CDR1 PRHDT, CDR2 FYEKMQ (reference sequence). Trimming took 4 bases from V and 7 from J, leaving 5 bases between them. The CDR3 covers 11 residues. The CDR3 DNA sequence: TGTGCCAGCAGCTCCGGTAATGAGCAGTTCTTC. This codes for CASSSGNEQFF.

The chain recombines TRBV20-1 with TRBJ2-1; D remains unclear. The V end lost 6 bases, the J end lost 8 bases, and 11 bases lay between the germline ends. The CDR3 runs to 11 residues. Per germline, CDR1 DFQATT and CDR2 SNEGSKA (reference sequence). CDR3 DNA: TGCAGTGCCGGAAGGGTCCATGAGCAGTTCTTC. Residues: CSAGRVHEQFF.

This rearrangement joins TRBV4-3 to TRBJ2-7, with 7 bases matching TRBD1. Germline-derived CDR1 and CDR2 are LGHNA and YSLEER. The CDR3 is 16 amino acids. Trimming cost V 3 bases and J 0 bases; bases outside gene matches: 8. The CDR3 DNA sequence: TGCGCCAGCAGCCATCGAGCTCAGGGGGTCTCCTACGAGCAGTACTTC. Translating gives CASSHRAQGVSYEQYF.

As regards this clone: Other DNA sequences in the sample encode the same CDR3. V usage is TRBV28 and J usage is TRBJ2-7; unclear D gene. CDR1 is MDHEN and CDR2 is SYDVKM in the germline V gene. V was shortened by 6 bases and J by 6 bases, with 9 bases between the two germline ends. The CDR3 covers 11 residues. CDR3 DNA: TGTGCCAGCAGCTTTTGGGCCGAGCAGTACTTC. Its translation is CASSFWAEQYF.

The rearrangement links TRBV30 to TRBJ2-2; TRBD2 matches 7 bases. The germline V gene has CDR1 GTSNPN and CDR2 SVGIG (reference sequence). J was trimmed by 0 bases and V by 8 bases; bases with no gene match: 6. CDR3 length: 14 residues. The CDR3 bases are TGTGCCCGGACGGGGGGAGCGAACACCGGGGAGCTGTTTTTT. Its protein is CARTGGANTGELFF.

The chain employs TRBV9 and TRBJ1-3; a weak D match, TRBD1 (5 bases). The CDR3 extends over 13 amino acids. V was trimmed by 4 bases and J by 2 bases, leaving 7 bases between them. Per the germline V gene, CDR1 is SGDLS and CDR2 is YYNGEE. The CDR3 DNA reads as TGTGCCAGCAGCTCGACAGCTGGAAACACCATATATTTT. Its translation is CASSSTAGNTIYF.

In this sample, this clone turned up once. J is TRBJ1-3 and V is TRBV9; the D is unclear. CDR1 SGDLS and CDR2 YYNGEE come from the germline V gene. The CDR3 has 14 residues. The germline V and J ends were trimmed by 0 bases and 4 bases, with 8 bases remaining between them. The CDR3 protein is CASSVVEAGNTIYF. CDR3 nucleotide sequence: TGTGCCAGCAGCGTAGTCGAGGCCGGAAACACCATATATTTT. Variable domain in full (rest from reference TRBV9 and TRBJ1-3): DSGVTQTPKHLITATGQRVTLRCSPRSGDLSVYWYQQSLDQGLQFLIQYYNGEERAKGNILERFSAQQFPDLHSELNLSSLELGDSALYFCASSVVEAGNTIYFGEGSWLTVV.

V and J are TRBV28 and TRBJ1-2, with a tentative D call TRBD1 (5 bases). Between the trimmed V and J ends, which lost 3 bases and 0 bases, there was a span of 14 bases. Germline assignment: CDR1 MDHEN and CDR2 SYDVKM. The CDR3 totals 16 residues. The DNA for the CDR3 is TGTGCCAGCAGTTTTGGTCCGGGGCGGTCTAACTATGGCTACACCTTC. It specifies CASSFGPGRSNYGYTF.

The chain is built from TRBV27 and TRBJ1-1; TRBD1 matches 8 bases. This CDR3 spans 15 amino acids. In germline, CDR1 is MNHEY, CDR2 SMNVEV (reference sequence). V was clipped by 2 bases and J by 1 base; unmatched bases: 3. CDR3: CASSLLTGGNTEAFF. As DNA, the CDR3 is TGTGCCAGCAGTTTACTAACAGGGGGGAACACTGAAGCTTTCTTT.

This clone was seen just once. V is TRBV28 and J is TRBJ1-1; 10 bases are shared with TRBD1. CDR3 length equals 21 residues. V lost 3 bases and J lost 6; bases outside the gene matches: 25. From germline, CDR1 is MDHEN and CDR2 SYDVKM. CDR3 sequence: CASSFPPPIAGTGDSLAEAFF. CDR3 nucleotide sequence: TGTGCCAGCAGTTTTCCCCCACCCATAGCCGGGACAGGGGACTCCCTGGCTGAAGCTTTCTTT.

CDR3 coding DNA: TGTGCCAGTAGTACCCACCTGACTAGCGAGGCCTACGAGCAGTACTTC. This encodes CASSTHLTSEAYEQYF. The chain combines TRBV19 with TRBJ2-7; 8 bases match TRBD2. Germline V gene data show CDR1 as LNHDA and CDR2 as SQIVND (reference sequence). CDR3 length: 16 amino acids. V was pared by 4 bases and J by 2 bases, with 10 bases of the junction left unmatched.

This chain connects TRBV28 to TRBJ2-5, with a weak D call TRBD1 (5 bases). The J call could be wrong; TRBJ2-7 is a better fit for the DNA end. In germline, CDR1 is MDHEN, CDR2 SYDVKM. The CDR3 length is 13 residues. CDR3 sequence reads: CASRPVRTYEQYF. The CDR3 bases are TGTGCCAGCAGGCCAGTTAGGACATACGAGCAGTACTTC.

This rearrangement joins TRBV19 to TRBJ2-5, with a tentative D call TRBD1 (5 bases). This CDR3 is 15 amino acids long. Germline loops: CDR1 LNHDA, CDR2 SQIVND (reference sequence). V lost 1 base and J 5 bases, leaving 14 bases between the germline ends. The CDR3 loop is CASSIGRQLSETQYF. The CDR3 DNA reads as TGTGCCAGTAGTATAGGGAGACAGCTATCCGAGACCCAGTACTTC.

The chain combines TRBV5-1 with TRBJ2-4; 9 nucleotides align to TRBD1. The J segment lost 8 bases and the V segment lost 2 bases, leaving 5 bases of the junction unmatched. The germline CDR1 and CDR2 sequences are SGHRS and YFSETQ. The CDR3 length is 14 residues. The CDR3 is CASSFGQGRDIQYF. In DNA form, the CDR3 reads TGCGCCAGCAGCTTCGGACAGGGGAGGGACATTCAGTACTTC.

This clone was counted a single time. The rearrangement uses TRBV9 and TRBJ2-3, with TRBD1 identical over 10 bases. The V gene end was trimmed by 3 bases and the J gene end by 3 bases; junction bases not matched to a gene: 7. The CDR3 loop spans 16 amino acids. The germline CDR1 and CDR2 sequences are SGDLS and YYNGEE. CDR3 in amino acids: CASSAETGGVTDTQYF. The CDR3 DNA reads TGTGCCAGCAGCGCCGAGACAGGGGGCGTTACAGATACGCAGTATTTT.

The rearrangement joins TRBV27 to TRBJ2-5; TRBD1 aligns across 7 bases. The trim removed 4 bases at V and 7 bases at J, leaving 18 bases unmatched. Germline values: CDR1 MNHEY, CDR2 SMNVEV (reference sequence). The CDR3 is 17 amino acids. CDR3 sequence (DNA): TGTGCCAGCAGTTCCCACAGGGGTTACCTCCTCGGTTGGACCCAGTACTTC. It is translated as CASSSHRGYLLGWTQYF.

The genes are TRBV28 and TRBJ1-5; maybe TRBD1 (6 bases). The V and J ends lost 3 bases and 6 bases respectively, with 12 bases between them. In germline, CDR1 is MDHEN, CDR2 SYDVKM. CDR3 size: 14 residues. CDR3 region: CASSFPGVGQPQHF. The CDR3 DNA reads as TGTGCCAGCAGTTTTCCAGGGGTCGGTCAGCCCCAGCATTTT.

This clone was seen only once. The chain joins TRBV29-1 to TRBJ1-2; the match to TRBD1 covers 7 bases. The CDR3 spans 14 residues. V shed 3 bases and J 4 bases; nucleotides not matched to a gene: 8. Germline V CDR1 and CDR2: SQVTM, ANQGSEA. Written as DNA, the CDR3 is TGCAGCGTTGAGGCCGGGACAGCGAGCTATGGCTACACCTTC. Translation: CSVEAGTASYGYTF.